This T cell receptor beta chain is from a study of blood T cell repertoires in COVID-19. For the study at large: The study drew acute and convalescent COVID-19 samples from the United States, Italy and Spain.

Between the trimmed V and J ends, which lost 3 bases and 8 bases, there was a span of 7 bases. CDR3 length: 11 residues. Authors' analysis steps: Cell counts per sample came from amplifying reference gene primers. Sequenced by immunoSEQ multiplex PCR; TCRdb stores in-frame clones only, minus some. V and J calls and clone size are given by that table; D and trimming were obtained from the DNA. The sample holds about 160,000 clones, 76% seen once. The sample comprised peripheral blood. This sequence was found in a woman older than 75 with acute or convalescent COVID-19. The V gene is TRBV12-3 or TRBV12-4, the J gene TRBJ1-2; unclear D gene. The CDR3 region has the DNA TGTGCCAGCAGTTTCGAGTTGGGCTACACCTTC. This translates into CASSFELGYTF.